This T cell receptor (beta chain) was identified during a study of tumor-infiltrating lymphocytes in primary liver carcinoma. The CDR3 totals 13 residues. Germline V gives CDR1 SGHAT, CDR2 FQNNGV. RNA isolated from unsorted whole blood supplied the blood RNA, with germline DNA also extracted. TCR beta cDNA was reverse-transcribed from about 550 ng of total RNA. The reaction used a constant-region primer and ProtoScript II reverse transcriptase. A slightly modified ARM-PCR protocol with three nested multiplex PCR rounds produced these TCR beta libraries. For 10 cycles apiece, the opening two PCR rounds ran with TRBV1-TRBV30 forward primers and a C-beta reverse primer. MiXCR was run by TCRdb on the multiplex PCR reads, yielding one entry per CDR3 protein. Among 330,000 or so distinct CDR3 sequences, approximately 65% were seen once, and the ten largest hold 5.5% to 8%. As concerns this clonotype: A read error may account for a junction end that differs from germline.

The sequence came from a middle-aged man with primary liver carcinoma and hepatitis B virus infection. V gene TRBV11-2 combines with J gene TRBJ2-7; a weak D match, TRBD2 (5 bases). The sequenced material came from peripheral blood. CDR3 DNA sequence: TGTGCCAGTAGCTTTAGGGAGTTGGGCATGCAGTACTTC. This sequence encodes CASSFRELGMQYF.